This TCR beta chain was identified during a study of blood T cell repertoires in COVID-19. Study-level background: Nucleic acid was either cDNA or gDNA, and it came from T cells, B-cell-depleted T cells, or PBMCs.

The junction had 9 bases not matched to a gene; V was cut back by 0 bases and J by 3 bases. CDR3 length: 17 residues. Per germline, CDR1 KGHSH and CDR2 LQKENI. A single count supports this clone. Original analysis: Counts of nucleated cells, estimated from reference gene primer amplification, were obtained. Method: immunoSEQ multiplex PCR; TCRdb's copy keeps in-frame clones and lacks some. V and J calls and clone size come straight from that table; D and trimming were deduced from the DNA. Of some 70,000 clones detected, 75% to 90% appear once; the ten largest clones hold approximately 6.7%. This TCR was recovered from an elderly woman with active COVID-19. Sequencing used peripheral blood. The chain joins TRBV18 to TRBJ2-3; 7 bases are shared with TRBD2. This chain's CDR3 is CASSPPGGTAGTDTQYF. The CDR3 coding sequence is TGTGCCAGCTCACCACCGGGGGGGACCGCGGGAACAGATACGCAGTATTTT. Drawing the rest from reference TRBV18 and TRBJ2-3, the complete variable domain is NAGVMQNPRHLVRRRGQEARLRCSPMKGHSHVYWYRQLPEEGLKFMVYLQKENIIDESGMPKERFSAEFPKEGPSILRIQQVVRGDSAAYFCASSPPGGTAGTDTQYFGPGTRLTVL.